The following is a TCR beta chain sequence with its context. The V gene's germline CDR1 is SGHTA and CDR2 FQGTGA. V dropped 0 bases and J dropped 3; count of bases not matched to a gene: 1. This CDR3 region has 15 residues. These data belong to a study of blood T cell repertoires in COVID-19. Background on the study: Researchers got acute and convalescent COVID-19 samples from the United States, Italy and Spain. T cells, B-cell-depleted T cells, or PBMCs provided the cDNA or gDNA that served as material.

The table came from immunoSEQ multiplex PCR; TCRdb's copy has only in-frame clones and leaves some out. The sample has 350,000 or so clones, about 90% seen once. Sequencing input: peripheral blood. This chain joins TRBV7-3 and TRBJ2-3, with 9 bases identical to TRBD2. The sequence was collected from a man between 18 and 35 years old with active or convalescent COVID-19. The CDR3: CASSLTSGRTDTQYF. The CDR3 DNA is TGTGCCAGCAGCTTAACCAGCGGGAGGACAGATACGCAGTATTTT.